This T cell receptor beta chain was documented in a study of blood T cell repertoires in COVID-19. Method: immunoSEQ multiplex PCR; TCRdb's copy keeps in-frame clones and lacks some. This table holds under 200,000 clones, around four fifths found once. The CDR3 loop spans 13 amino acids. Deletions cut 6 bases from V and 5 bases from J, with 13 bases between. The germline gives CDR1 SEHNR, CDR2 FQNEAQ (reference sequence). The clonotype originates from a woman at least 80 years old with COVID-19, enrolled during active disease. This rearrangement joins TRBV7-9 to TRBJ1-2, with D possibly matching TRBD1 (6 bases). Sequenced sample: peripheral blood. CDR3 sequence: CASSPGGPYGYTF. The CDR3 DNA sequence: TGTGCCAGCAGTCCGGGGGGGCCTTATGGCTACACCTTC.